The clone carrying this T cell receptor (beta chain) was observed a single time. Its target is unknown. This entry belongs to a study of shared clonotypes between healthy human individuals. Findings and limits, study-wide: The study found roughly 5% of naive CD4 clonotypes shared across a handful of donors. The small donor group covered limited genetic and exposure diversity.

All donors qualified as healthy HIV-negative adults and had experienced no recent acute infections or vaccinations. Researchers ran the assay at a deep level. Data came from immunoSEQ multiplex PCR; TCRdb stores just in-frame clones and leaves some out. The top ten clones hold roughly 0.14% of a sample with roughly 2.6 million clones, approximately 90% of them seen once. The clonotype was recovered from a man aged 18 to 29 in good health. Specimen: naive CD4+ T cells sorted from blood. Subset here: CD45RA+ positively selected.

The CDR3 DNA follows: TGTGCCAGCAGCCCGGGGAGGGGAGATACGCAGTATTTT. This codes for CASSPGRGDTQYF. V and J are TRBV7-6 and TRBJ2-3, with 7 positions matching TRBD2. The germline V gene encodes CDR1 SGHVS and CDR2 FNYEAQ. V gave up 5 bases and J gave up 5 bases; unmatched junction bases: 4. There are 13 residues in the CDR3.